Presented here are 27 T cell receptor beta chains from one specimen sequenced in a study of T-cell reconstitution after alpha-beta-depleted transplantation in children. Unique molecular identifiers were incorporated during preparation of the TCRbeta library. TCRdb re-analysed the PCR reads in MiXCR, keeping a single row per CDR3 protein. The sample yields some 500,000 distinct CDR3 sequences, around 18% seen once. The sequencing used PBMCs from the stem cell graft donor, collected from the stem cell graft. Receptors originate from a human donor who donated a stem cell graft to a child with acute lymphoblastic leukemia.

This clonotype was counted a few times. The chain links TRBV29-1 to TRBJ1-1; D is possibly TRBD1 (5 bases). Looked up from germline, CDR1 is SQVTM and CDR2 is ANQGSEA. The V gene lost 4 bases and the J gene lost 10 bases, with 13 bases spanning the gap. CDR3 size: 11 residues. The CDR3 DNA reads TGCAGCGTTGTCGGGGCCCTGGGAGCTTTCTTT. Its translation is CSVVGALGAFF.

This clonotype came up a few times. The J gene is TRBJ2-5, the V gene TRBV24-1, with 14 bases fitting TRBD2. The CDR3 is made up of 19 amino acids. In germline, CDR1 is KGHDR, CDR2 SFDVKD. V shed 0 bases and J 4 bases; nucleotides not matched to a gene: 9. DNA for the CDR3: TGTGCCACCAGTGATTTGGGGACTAGCGGGAGCCCCGGTGGAGAGACCCAGTACTTC. Its protein is CATSDLGTSGSPGGETQYF.

This clonotype was observed a handful of times. CDR3 sequence (DNA): TGTGCCAGCAGCCCGATCGGCGAATGGGGGGCCCCCTACGAGCAGTACTTC. Residues: CASSPIGEWGAPYEQYF. The J gene is TRBJ2-7, the V gene TRBV14; D could derive from TRBD1 or TRBD2 (6 bases each). The V and J ends lost 4 bases and 2 bases respectively, with 21 bases between them. This CDR3 region has 17 residues. Germline V gene sequence: CDR1 SGHDN, CDR2 FVKESK.

This clonotype came up a few times. The chain joins TRBV29-1 to TRBJ2-7; D not certain. V dropped 0 bases and J dropped 1 base, with 10 bases sitting between them. Per germline, CDR1 SQVTM and CDR2 ANQGSEA. There are 14 residues in the CDR3. The DNA for the CDR3 is TGCAGCGTTGAAGAGGACCCCCCTTCCTACGAGCAGTACTTC. The encoded protein is CSVEEDPPSYEQYF.

This clonotype was observed at least ten times. V usage is TRBV7-3 and J usage is TRBJ2-1; TRBD2 matches at 11 bases. CDR1 is SGHTA and CDR2 is FQGTGA in the germline V gene. V gave up 4 bases and J gave up 3 bases; unmatched junction bases: 5. This CDR3 contains 16 residues. The chain's CDR3 is CASSSKGTSGYNEQFF. The DNA for the CDR3 is TGTGCCAGCAGCTCGAAAGGGACTAGCGGCTACAATGAGCAGTTCTTC.

The V call is TRBV9, the J call TRBJ2-6; D is unclear. The CDR3 is 14 residues long. Between the trimmed V and J ends, which lost 8 bases and 2 bases, there was a span of 11 bases. Germline CDR1 and CDR2: SGDLS and YYNGEE. CDR3 sequence reads: CASQGPTGANVLTF. CDR3 in DNA: TGTGCCAGTCAAGGGCCGACTGGGGCCAACGTCCTGACTTTC.

The chain combines TRBV4-1 with TRBJ2-1, with 7 positions matching TRBD1. The CDR3 contains 15 residues. Germline lookup yields CDR1 MGHRA and CDR2 YSYEKL. The ends lost 3 bases at V and 7 bases at J; junction bases unmatched: 9. CDR3 amino acids: CASSQLQGIVNEQFF. As DNA, the CDR3 is TGCGCCAGCAGCCAGCTACAGGGGATTGTAAATGAGCAGTTCTTC.

V is TRBV4-1 and J is TRBJ2-5, with TRBD2 matching over 10 bases. The ends lost 2 bases at V and 3 bases at J; junction bases unmatched: 12. The germline gives CDR1 MGHRA, CDR2 YSYEKL. CDR3 length equals 18 residues. The CDR3: CASSQPIGAGGMEETQYF. In DNA, the CDR3 is TGCGCCAGCAGCCAACCTATAGGAGCGGGAGGGATGGAAGAGACCCAGTACTTC.

This clonotype was recorded many times. The chain carries TRBV6-5 and TRBJ2-7, with D possibly matching TRBD1 (5 bases). The CDR3 totals 12 residues. In germline, CDR1 is MNHEY, CDR2 SVGAGI. Trimming cost V 6 bases and J 3 bases, with 9 bases left between them. Here the CDR3 DNA reads TGTGCCAGCAGACCCGACAGCTACGAGCAGTACTTC. This translates into CASRPDSYEQYF.

V usage is TRBV20-1 and J usage is TRBJ2-1, with 14 bases that match TRBD2. CDR3 length: 16 amino acids. Germline V gene lookup returns CDR1 DFQATT and CDR2 SNEGSKA (reference sequence). The V and J ends lost 3 bases and 10 bases, in that order; junction bases with no gene match: 11. CDR3 loop: CSARPSTSGRANEQFF. The CDR3 DNA is TGCAGTGCTAGGCCATCGACTAGCGGGAGGGCCAACGAGCAGTTCTTC.

The chain links TRBV11-2 to TRBJ2-7; 8 bases map to TRBD2. V was clipped by 0 bases and J by 3 bases; unmatched bases: 7. The CDR3 runs to 16 residues. Germline assignment: CDR1 SGHAT and CDR2 FQNNGV. The DNA for the CDR3 is TGTGCCAGCAGCTTAGATCATGGTAGCGGGATCTACGAGCAGTACTTC. Translation gives CASSLDHGSGIYEQYF.

V gene TRBV27 combines with J gene TRBJ1-3; D unclear. V shed 5 bases and J shed 5 bases, with 7 bases lying between them. The CDR3 runs to 12 residues. The germline gives CDR1 MNHEY, CDR2 SMNVEV (reference sequence). CDR3 sequence (DNA): TGTGCCAGCAGTATCCTGAGAAACACCATATATTTT. Translating it yields CASSILRNTIYF.

The chain joins TRBV27 to TRBJ2-7; D not resolved. The length of the CDR3 is 14 residues. Germline CDR1 reads MNHEY; CDR2 reads SMNVEV (reference sequence). Trimming left V 10 bases short and J 5 bases short, with 21 bases between. CDR3: CATAGARKIHEQYF. CDR3 bases: TGTGCCACCGCAGGTGCCCGAAAGATCCACGAGCAGTACTTC.

The chain uses TRBV21-1 and TRBJ1-2. TRBV21-1 is an annotated pseudogene. The CDR3 consists of 15 residues. In DNA, the CDR3 is TGTGCCAGCAGCAAAGCAAGGCCCTTTAACTATGGCTACACCTTC. Translating it yields CASSKARPFNYGYTF.

This clonotype was observed a handful of times. This chain links TRBV7-9 with TRBJ1-5; D call uncertain. V lost 1 base and J lost 9, with 7 bases in between. The CDR3 totals 12 residues. The germline CDR1 and CDR2 sequences are SEHNR and FQNEAQ (reference sequence). The chain's CDR3 is CASSLGSLPQHF. The CDR3 DNA reads as TGTGCCAGCAGCTTAGGTTCTCTGCCCCAGCATTTT.

The chain joins TRBV12-3 or TRBV12-4 to TRBJ2-3; D remains unclear. Trimming took off 5 bases at V and 2 bases at J, with 8 bases between the two ends. This CDR3 has 13 amino acids. The DNA for the CDR3 is TGTGCCAGCAGTGTCAGGTACACAGATACGCAGTATTTT. It translates to CASSVRYTDTQYF.

This clonotype turned up a few times. This rearrangement joins TRBV3-1 to TRBJ2-7; TRBD2 matches at 8 bases. Looked up from germline, CDR1 is LGHDT and CDR2 is YNNKEL (reference sequence). With V trimmed by 4 bases and J by 1 base, 6 bases remained unmatched. The CDR3 runs 15 residues. CDR3 coding DNA: TGTGCCAGCAGCCGGGCGGGAGGCGATTCCTACGAGCAGTACTTC. This encodes CASSRAGGDSYEQYF.

The sample holds a few counts of this clonotype. This chain links TRBV2 with TRBJ2-1, with 12 bases aligning to TRBD2. The germline V gene encodes CDR1 SNHLY and CDR2 FYNNEI. The trim removed 7 bases at V and 4 bases at J, leaving 5 bases unmatched. CDR3 length: 15 residues. The CDR3: CASTGTSGLYNEQFF. DNA of the CDR3: TGTGCCAGCACCGGGACTAGCGGGCTGTACAATGAGCAGTTCTTC.

About this clonotype itself: At one of its ends the junction is not consistent with the germline gene, which may arise from a read error. The rearrangement joins TRBV5-1 to TRBJ2-1, with 8 bases matching TRBD2. The CDR3 spans 15 residues. Germline lookup yields CDR1 SGHRS and CDR2 YFSETQ. As DNA, the CDR3 is TGCGCCAGCAGCTCCAGCGGGAGTTCCTTCAATGAGCAGTTCTTC. Encoded protein: CASSSSGSSFNEQFF.

This clonotype was detected a few times. This rearrangement joins TRBV19 to TRBJ2-2; 10 positions agree with TRBD2. The CDR3 length is 16 residues. V shed 5 bases and J 7 bases; nucleotides not matched to a gene: 10. Germline CDR1 reads LNHDA; CDR2 reads SQIVND (reference sequence). Here the CDR3 reads CASSAPSGSGVGELFF. For the CDR3, the DNA is TGTGCCAGTAGTGCCCCTAGCGGGAGTGGGGTCGGGGAGCTGTTTTTT.

This clonotype occurred many times. The chain recombines TRBV3-1 with TRBJ2-3; 7 bases fit TRBD2. After removal of 4 bases from V and 6 bases from J, the junction contained 7 bases not matched to a gene. Germline values: CDR1 LGHDT, CDR2 YNNKEL (reference sequence). The length of the CDR3 is 14 residues. The CDR3 DNA follows: TGTGCCAGCAGCCTCAGAAGCGGGGTCGATACGCAGTATTTT. Encoded protein: CASSLRSGVDTQYF.

The rearrangement joins TRBV12-5 to TRBJ2-3; TRBD1 aligns across 7 bases. Germline lookup yields CDR1 LGHNT and CDR2 FRNRAP. Trimming at V came to 4 bases and at J to 1 base, leaving 14 bases not matched to a gene. This CDR3 has 18 amino acids. CDR3 loop: CASGSSYRGLGGTDTQYF. The CDR3 DNA follows: TGTGCTAGTGGTTCATCCTACAGGGGTCTAGGGGGCACAGATACGCAGTATTTT.

The rearrangement joins TRBV2 to TRBJ2-3; no definite D call. V was cut by 9 bases and J by 0 bases, with 7 bases left in between. CDR1 SNHLY and CDR2 FYNNEI come from the germline V gene. The CDR3 has 12 amino acids. The CDR3 DNA is TGTGCCAGTCGGAGAAGCACAGATACGCAGTATTTT. As protein: CASRRSTDTQYF.

This clonotype was seen repeatedly, ten times or more. This chain joins TRBV12-3 or TRBV12-4 and TRBJ2-1; possible D gene TRBD2, 6 bases. The V and J ends lost 9 bases and 4 bases respectively, with 22 bases between them. This CDR3 contains 16 residues. CDR3 in DNA: TGTGCCAGTATGATTCGGTTTAGCGGAGAGTACAATGAGCAGTTCTTC. Amino acids: CASMIRFSGEYNEQFF.

The V gene is TRBV3-1, the J gene TRBJ2-2; 7 bases line up with TRBD2. The length of the CDR3 is 15 residues. After removal of 4 bases from V and 2 bases from J, the junction contained 4 bases not matched to a gene. The germline V gene encodes CDR1 LGHDT and CDR2 YNNKEL (reference sequence). The CDR3 here is CASSPWDYNTGELFF. The CDR3 DNA follows: TGTGCCAGCAGCCCCTGGGACTATAACACCGGGGAGCTGTTTTTT.

J is TRBJ2-7 and V is TRBV24-1, with TRBD2 matching 10 bases. J was trimmed by 3 bases and V by 6 bases; bases with no gene match: 7. Per germline, CDR1 KGHDR and CDR2 SFDVKD. This CDR3 has 15 residues. CDR3 residues: CATSPGTSVLYEQYF. The CDR3 DNA reads as TGTGCCACCAGTCCCGGGACTAGCGTGCTCTACGAGCAGTACTTC.

The chain has TRBV12-3 or TRBV12-4 and TRBJ2-3; D possibly corresponds to TRBD2 (5 bases). The CDR3 loop spans 16 amino acids. Trimming removed 4 bases at V and 2 bases at J, with 16 bases between. In DNA, the CDR3 is TGTGCCAGCAGTTCGGCGGGCGGGTCGGTCACAGATACGCAGTATTTT. This codes for CASSSAGGSVTDTQYF.